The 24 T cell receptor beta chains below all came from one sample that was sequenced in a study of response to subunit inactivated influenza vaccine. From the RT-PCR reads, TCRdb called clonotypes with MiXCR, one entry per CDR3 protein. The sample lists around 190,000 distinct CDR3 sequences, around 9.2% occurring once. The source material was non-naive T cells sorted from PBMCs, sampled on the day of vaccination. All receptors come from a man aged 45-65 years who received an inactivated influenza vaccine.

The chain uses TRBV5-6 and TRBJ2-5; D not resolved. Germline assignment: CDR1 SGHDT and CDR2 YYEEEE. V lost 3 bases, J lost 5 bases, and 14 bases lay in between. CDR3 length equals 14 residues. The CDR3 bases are TGTGCCAGCAGCTACGGAACCCAGTCGGAGACCCAGTACTTC. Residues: CASSYGTQSETQYF. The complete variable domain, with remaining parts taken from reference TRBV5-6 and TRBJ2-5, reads DAGVTQSPTHLIKTRGQQVTLRCSPKSGHDTVSWYQQALGQGPQFIFQYYEEEERQRGNFPDRFSGHQFPNYSSELNVNALLLGDSALYLCASSYGTQSETQYFGPGTRLLVL.

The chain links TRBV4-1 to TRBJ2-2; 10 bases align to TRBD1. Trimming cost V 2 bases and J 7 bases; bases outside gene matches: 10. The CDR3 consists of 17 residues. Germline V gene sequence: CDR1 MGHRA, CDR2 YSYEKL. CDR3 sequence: CASSQLLRGQGFGELFF. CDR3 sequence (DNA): TGCGCCAGCAGCCAACTATTGAGGGGACAGGGGTTCGGGGAGCTGTTTTTT.

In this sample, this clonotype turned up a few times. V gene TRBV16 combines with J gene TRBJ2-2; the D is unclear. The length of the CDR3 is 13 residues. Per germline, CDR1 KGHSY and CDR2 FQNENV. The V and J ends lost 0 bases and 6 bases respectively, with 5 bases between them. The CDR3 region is CASSQSVAGELFF. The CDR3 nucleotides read TGTGCCAGCAGCCAATCGGTCGCCGGGGAGCTGTTTTTT.

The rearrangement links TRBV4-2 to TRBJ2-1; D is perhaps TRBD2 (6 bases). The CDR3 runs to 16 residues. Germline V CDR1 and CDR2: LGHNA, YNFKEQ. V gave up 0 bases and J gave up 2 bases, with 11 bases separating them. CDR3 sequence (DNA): TGTGCCAGCAGCCAAGATCGCGCTAGCGCCTACAATGAGCAGTTCTTC. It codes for CASSQDRASAYNEQFF.

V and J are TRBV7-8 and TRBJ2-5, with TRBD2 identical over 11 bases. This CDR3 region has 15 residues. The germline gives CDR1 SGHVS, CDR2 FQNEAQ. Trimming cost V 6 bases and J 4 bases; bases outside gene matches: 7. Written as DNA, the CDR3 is TGTGCCAGCAGATTTAGCGGGGGGGCCGGAGAGACCCAGTACTTC. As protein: CASRFSGGAGETQYF.

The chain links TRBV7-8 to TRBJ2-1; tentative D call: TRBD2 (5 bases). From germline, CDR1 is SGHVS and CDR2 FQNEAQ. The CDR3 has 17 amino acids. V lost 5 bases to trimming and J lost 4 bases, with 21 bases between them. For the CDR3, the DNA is TGTGCCAGCAGCCTACCTTTGAGACTACGTACTTACAATGAGCAGTTCTTC. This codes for CASSLPLRLRTYNEQFF.

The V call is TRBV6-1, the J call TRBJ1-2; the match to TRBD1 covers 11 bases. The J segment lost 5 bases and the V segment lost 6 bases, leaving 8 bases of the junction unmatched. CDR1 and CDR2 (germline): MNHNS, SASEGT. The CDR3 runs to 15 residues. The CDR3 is CASSLGTGGKYGYTF. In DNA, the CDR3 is TGTGCCAGCAGCCTCGGGACAGGGGGAAAATATGGCTACACCTTC.

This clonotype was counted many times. CDR3 DNA sequence: TGTGCCAGCAGTCCCCGGACCCTCTATGGCTACACCTTC. Translating it yields CASSPRTLYGYTF. The chain links TRBV12-3 or TRBV12-4 to TRBJ1-2; no clear D. This CDR3 is built from 13 residues. With 5 bases removed from V and 4 bases from J, the gap between germline ends came to 11 bases.

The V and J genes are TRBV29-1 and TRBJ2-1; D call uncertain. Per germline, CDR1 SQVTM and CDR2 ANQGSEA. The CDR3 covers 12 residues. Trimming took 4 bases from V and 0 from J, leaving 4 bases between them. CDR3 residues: CSVVSSYNEQFF. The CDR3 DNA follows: TGCAGCGTTGTTAGCTCCTACAATGAGCAGTTCTTC.

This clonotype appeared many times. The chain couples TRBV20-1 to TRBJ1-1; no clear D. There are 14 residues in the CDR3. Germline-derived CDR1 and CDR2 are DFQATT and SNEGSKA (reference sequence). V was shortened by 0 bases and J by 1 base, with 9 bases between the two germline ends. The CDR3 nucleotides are TGCAGTGCTAGAGAGGGCGGACCGAACACTGAAGCTTTCTTT. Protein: CSAREGGPNTEAFF.

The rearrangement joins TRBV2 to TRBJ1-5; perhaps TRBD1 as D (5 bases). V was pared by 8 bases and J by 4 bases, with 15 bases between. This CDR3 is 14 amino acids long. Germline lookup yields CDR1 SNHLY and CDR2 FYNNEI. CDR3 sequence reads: CASGVGGSNQPQHF. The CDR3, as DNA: TGTGCCAGCGGGGTGGGGGGTTCTAATCAGCCCCAGCATTTT.

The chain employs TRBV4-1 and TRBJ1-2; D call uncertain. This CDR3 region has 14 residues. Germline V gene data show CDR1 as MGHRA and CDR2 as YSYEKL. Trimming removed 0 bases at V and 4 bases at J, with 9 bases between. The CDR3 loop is CASSQDTRSYGYTF. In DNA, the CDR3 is TGCGCCAGCAGCCAAGACACGAGGAGCTATGGCTACACCTTC.

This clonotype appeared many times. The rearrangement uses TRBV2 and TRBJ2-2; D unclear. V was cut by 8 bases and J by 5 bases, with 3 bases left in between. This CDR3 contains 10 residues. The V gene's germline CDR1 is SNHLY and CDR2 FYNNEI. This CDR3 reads CASGTGELFF. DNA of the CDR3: TGTGCCAGCGGGACCGGGGAGCTGTTTTTT. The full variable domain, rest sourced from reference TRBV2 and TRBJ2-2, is EPEVTQTPSHQVTQMGQEVILRCVPISNHLYFYWYRQILGQKVEFLVSFYNNEISEKSEIFDDQFSVERPDGSNFTLKIRSTKLEDSAMYFCASGTGELFFGEGSRLTVL.

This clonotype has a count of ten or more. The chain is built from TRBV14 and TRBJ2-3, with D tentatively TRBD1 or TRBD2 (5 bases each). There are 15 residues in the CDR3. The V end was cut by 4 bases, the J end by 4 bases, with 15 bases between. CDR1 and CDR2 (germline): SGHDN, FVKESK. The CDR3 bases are TGTGCCAGCAGCCGGGGACCCGGAAACTCAGATACGCAGTATTTT. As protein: CASSRGPGNSDTQYF.

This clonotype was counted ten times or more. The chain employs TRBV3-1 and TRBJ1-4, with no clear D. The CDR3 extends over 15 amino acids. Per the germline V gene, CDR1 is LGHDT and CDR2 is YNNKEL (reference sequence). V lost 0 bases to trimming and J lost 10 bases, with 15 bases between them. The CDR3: CASSQDLTPGLKLFF. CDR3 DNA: TGTGCCAGCAGCCAAGACCTGACTCCGGGATTAAAACTGTTTTTT.

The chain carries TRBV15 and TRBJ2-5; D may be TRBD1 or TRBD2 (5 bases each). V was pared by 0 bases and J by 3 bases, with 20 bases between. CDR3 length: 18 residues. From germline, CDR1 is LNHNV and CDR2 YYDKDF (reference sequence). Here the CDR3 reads CATSRENLLNWGKETQYF. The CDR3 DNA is TGTGCCACCAGCAGAGAGAACCTGTTAAACTGGGGGAAAGAGACCCAGTACTTC.

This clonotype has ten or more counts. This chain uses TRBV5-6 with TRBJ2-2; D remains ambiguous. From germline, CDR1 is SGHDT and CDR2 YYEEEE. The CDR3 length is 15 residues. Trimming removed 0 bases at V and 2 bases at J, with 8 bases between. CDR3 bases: TGTGCCAGCAGCTTGGGACAACTAAACACCGGGGAGCTGTTTTTT. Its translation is CASSLGQLNTGELFF. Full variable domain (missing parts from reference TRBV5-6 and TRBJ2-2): DAGVTQSPTHLIKTRGQQVTLRCSPKSGHDTVSWYQQALGQGPQFIFQYYEEEERQRGNFPDRFSGHQFPNYSSELNVNALLLGDSALYLCASSLGQLNTGELFFGEGSRLTVL.

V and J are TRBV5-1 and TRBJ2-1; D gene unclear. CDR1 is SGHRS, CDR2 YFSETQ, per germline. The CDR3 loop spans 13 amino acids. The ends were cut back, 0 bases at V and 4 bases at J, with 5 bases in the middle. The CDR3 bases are TGCGCCAGCAGCTTGGACGCGTACAATGAGCAGTTCTTC. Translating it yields CASSLDAYNEQFF.

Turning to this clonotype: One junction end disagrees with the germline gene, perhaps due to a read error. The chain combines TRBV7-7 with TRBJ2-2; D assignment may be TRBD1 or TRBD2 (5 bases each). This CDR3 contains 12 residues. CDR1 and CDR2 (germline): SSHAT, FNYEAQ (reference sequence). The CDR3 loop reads CASSQRGGELFF. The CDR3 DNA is TGTGCTAGCAGTCAGAGGGGCGGGGAGCTGTTTTTT. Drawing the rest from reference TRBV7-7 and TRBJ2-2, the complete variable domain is GAGVSQSPRYKVTKRGQDVTLRCDPISSHATLYWYQQALGQGPEFLTYFNYEAQPDKSGLPSDRFSAERPEGSISTLTIQRTEQRDSAMYRCASSQRGGELFFGEGSRLTVL.

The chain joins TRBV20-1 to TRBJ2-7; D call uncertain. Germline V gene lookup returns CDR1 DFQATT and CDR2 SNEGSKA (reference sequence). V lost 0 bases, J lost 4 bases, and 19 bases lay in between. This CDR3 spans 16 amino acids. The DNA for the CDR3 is TGCAGTGCTAGAGATCTGGCCGGCCTCTTGGGGTACGAGCAGTACTTC. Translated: CSARDLAGLLGYEQYF.

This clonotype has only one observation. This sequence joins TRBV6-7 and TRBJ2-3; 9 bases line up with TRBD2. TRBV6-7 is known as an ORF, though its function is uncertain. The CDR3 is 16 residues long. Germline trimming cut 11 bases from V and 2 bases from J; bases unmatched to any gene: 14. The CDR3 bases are TGTGCCCGTCAAGATCTAGCGGGACACTCCACAGATACGCAGTATTTT. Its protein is CARQDLAGHSTDTQYF.

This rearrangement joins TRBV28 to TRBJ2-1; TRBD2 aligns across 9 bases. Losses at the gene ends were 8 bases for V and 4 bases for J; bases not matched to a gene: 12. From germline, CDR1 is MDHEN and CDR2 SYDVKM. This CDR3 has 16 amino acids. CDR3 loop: CASDPGGGERYNEQFF. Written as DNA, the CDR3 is TGTGCCAGCGACCCCGGCGGGGGGGAGCGATACAATGAGCAGTTCTTC.

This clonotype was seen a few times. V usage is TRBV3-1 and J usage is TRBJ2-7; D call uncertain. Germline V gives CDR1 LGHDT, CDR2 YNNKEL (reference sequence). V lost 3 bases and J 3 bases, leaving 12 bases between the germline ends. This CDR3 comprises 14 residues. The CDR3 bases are TGTGCCAGCAGCCACGAAAGGGTGAGCTACGAGCAGTACTTC. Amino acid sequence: CASSHERVSYEQYF.

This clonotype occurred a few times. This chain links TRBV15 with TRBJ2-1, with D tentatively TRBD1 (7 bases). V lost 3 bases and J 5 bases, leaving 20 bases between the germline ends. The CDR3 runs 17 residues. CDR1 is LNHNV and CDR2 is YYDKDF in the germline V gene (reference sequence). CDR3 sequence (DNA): TGTGCCACCAGCAGGCAGGGGGGAGTCCGTGGCCACAATGAGCAGTTCTTC. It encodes CATSRQGGVRGHNEQFF.